This T cell receptor beta chain was documented in a study of blood T cell repertoires in COVID-19. About the study: T cells, B-cell-depleted T cells, or PBMCs provided the cDNA or gDNA that served as material.

Sequenced by immunoSEQ multiplex PCR; TCRdb stores in-frame clones only, minus some. The top ten clones hold about 49% of a sample with under 30,000 clones, approximately 80% of them seen once. The source material was peripheral blood. This clonotype originated in a woman in her sixties or seventies with acute or convalescent COVID-19.

The CDR3 sequence: CASTYREGYTF. CDR3 in DNA: TGTGCCAGCACCTACAGGGAAGGCTACACCTTC. The gene calls are TRBV6-6 and TRBJ1-2, with D tentatively TRBD1 (6 bases). Germline loops: CDR1 MNHNY, CDR2 SVGAGI (reference sequence). V lost 7 bases and J 8 bases, leaving 11 bases between the germline ends. The CDR3 loop spans 11 amino acids.